One and the same sample provided the 32 T cell receptor beta chains below, sequenced in a study of blood T cell repertoires in COVID-19. Repertoires were generated with immunoSEQ multiplex PCR, while TCRdb's copy carries only in-frame clones and drops some. This table holds roughly 210,000 clones, 84% found once. The sequencing sample was made of peripheral blood. All receptors derive from a woman over 75 with COVID-19, enrolled during active disease.

The chain is built from TRBV5-1 and TRBJ2-7, with D perhaps TRBD1 (5 bases). V shed 7 bases and J shed 3 bases, with 14 bases lying between them. Germline V gene lookup returns CDR1 SGHRS and CDR2 YFSETQ. CDR3 length equals 13 residues. The CDR3: CASFEGQGYEQYF. CDR3 sequence (DNA): TGCGCCAGCTTCGAAGGACAAGGCTACGAGCAGTACTTC.

The chain uses TRBV7-8 and TRBJ2-7; D is undetermined. Per germline, CDR1 SGHVS and CDR2 FQNEAQ. The CDR3 is 12 amino acids. The V and J ends lost 1 base and 3 bases respectively, with 4 bases between them. The CDR3 DNA follows: TGTGCCAGCAGCTTAGTCGGCTACGAGCAGTACTTC. Translation: CASSLVGYEQYF.

This chain uses TRBV10-3 with TRBJ2-1, with D possibly matching TRBD1 (5 bases). Trimming left V 10 bases short and J 4 bases short, with 20 bases between. Germline CDR1 ENHRY, CDR2 SYGVKD. The CDR3 spans 15 residues. CDR3 region: CATRTELDRYNEQFF. The CDR3 bases are TGTGCCACCCGGACCGAACTCGACAGATACAATGAGCAGTTCTTC.

This clone was counted only a few times. The V gene is TRBV5-1, the J gene TRBJ2-3, with a possible D match to TRBD2 (5 bases). V was shortened by 4 bases and J by 0 bases, with 9 bases between the two germline ends. Germline V gives CDR1 SGHRS, CDR2 YFSETQ. This CDR3 region has 14 residues. The CDR3: CASSGGESTDTQYF. In nucleotides, the CDR3 is TGCGCCAGCAGCGGAGGAGAAAGCACAGATACGCAGTATTTT. Using reference TRBV5-1 and TRBJ2-3 for the parts outside the CDR3, the full variable domain is KAGVTQTPRYLIKTRGQQVTLSCSPISGHRSVSWYQQTPGQGLQFLFEYFSETQRNKGNFPGRFSGRQFSNSRSEMNVSTLELGDSALYLCASSGGESTDTQYFGPGTRLTVL.

The V gene is TRBV6-5, the J gene TRBJ2-7; D may be TRBD2 (5 bases). The length of the CDR3 is 14 residues. Trimming took 6 bases from V and 2 from J, leaving 14 bases between them. CDR1 and CDR2 from the germline V gene are MNHEY and SVGAGI. This CDR3 is CASRKGSEPYEQYV. As DNA, the CDR3 is TGTGCCAGCAGGAAGGGTAGCGAGCCCTACGAGCAGTACGTC.

The chain has TRBV6-5 and TRBJ1-1; unclear D gene. V was trimmed by 5 bases and J by 8 bases, leaving 12 bases between them. The CDR3 covers 12 residues. Germline V CDR1 and CDR2: MNHEY, SVGAGI. The CDR3 DNA reads as TGTGCCAGCAGTCGCAAATTCGGGGAAGCTTTCTTT. Its translation is CASSRKFGEAFF.

The V gene is TRBV5-1, the J gene TRBJ1-1; 8 bases line up with TRBD1. V was pared by 5 bases and J by 3 bases, with 9 bases of the junction left unmatched. Per the germline V gene, CDR1 is SGHRS and CDR2 is YFSETQ. This CDR3 contains 15 residues. The CDR3 DNA is TGCGCCAGCAGAATTGGACAGGGCGGATACACTGAAGCTTTCTTT. It encodes CASRIGQGGYTEAFF.

The V gene is TRBV5-1, the J gene TRBJ2-1; 9 bases map to TRBD1. This CDR3 is built from 15 residues. Germline trimming cut 5 bases from V and 6 bases from J; bases unmatched to any gene: 9. Germline V gene lookup returns CDR1 SGHRS and CDR2 YFSETQ. CDR3 DNA: TGCGCCAGCAGGCTTAGGACAGGGGTAGTCAATGAGCAGTTCTTC. Translating it yields CASRLRTGVVNEQFF.

The rearrangement uses TRBV6-6 and TRBJ1-6; the D is unclear. Trimming pared 2 bases from V and 10 bases from J, leaving 9 bases between. CDR1 is MNHNY, CDR2 SVGAGI, per germline (reference sequence). There are 13 residues in the CDR3. DNA for the CDR3: TGTGCCAGCAGTTACGAGAGTCTATCACCCCTCCACTTT. Translated, it gives CASSYESLSPLHF.

V is TRBV28 and J is TRBJ2-3, with 9 positions matching TRBD2. The length of the CDR3 is 16 residues. The germline V gene has CDR1 MDHEN and CDR2 SYDVKM. V lost 4 bases to trimming and J lost 2 bases; unmatched junction nucleotides: 7. CDR3 loop: CASSSPASGDTDTQYF. DNA of the CDR3: TGTGCCAGCAGTTCCCCTGCTAGCGGGGACACAGATACGCAGTATTTT. Full variable domain (remainder filled in from reference TRBV28 and TRBJ2-3): DVKVTQSSRYLVKRTGEKVFLECVQDMDHENMFWYRQDPGLGLRLIYFSYDVKMKEKGDIPEGYSVSREKKERFSLILESASTNQTSMYLCASSSPASGDTDTQYFGPGTRLTVL.

The genes are TRBV19 and TRBJ1-2; D remains ambiguous. V was shortened by 4 bases and J by 5 bases, with 20 bases between the two germline ends. Germline V gene sequence: CDR1 LNHDA, CDR2 SQIVND (reference sequence). This CDR3 has 16 amino acids. CDR3 nucleotide sequence: TGTGCCAGTAGTACGTTCCGGGAGAGAAGCAATTATGGCTACACCTTC. This translates into CASSTFRERSNYGYTF.

The rearrangement uses TRBV28 and TRBJ1-6, with D unclear. From germline, CDR1 is MDHEN and CDR2 SYDVKM. Trimming left V 1 base short and J 4 bases short, with 8 bases between. CDR3 length: 15 amino acids. The CDR3 sequence is CASSLSRQYNSPLHF. For the CDR3, the DNA is TGTGCCAGCAGTTTATCGAGGCAATATAATTCACCCCTCCACTTT.

This clone has only one observation. The chain links TRBV6-6 to TRBJ2-7, with TRBD2 as a possible D gene (5 bases). The CDR3 consists of 13 residues. CDR1 MNHNY and CDR2 SVGAGI come from the germline V gene (reference sequence). Trimming shortened V by 5 bases and J by 2 bases, and 10 bases separated the two germline ends. This chain's CDR3 is CASSRTGAYEQYF. For the CDR3, the DNA is TGTGCCAGCAGTAGGACTGGGGCCTACGAGCAGTACTTC.

J is TRBJ1-6 and V is TRBV2; no reliable D call. V was clipped by 2 bases and J by 9 bases, with 11 bases between them. CDR1 is SNHLY and CDR2 is FYNNEI in the germline V gene. This CDR3 region has 14 residues. Written as DNA, the CDR3 is TGTGCCAGCAGTGAACAAGAGGCCACTTCACCCCTCCACTTT. This encodes CASSEQEATSPLHF.

V gene TRBV5-1 combines with J gene TRBJ2-1; 9 bases align to TRBD1. Germline CDR1 is SGHRS and CDR2 is YFSETQ. With 0 bases clipped from V and 7 bases from J, the junction kept 8 bases outside the gene matches. The CDR3 covers 16 residues. The DNA for the CDR3 is TGCGCCAGCAGCTTGGCCACGGGACAGGGTTGGAATGAGCAGTTCTTC. It specifies CASSLATGQGWNEQFF.

The chain links TRBV24-1 to TRBJ2-3, with 8 positions matching TRBD2. The CDR3 is 14 residues long. The V gene end was trimmed by 4 bases and the J gene end by 6 bases; junction bases not matched to a gene: 5. Germline lookup yields CDR1 KGHDR and CDR2 SFDVKD. CDR3 protein: CATSDRLAWDTQYF. The DNA of the CDR3 is TGTGCCACCAGTGACAGACTAGCGTGGGATACGCAGTATTTT.

This chain joins TRBV3-1 (or the pseudogene TRBV3-2) and TRBJ1-1; TRBD1 matches 7 bases. The V segment lost 4 bases and the J segment 4 bases; nucleotides outside the gene matches: 12. The CDR3 spans 16 residues. Germline V CDR1 and CDR2: LGHDT, YNNKEL (reference sequence). CDR3 sequence reads: CASSRGALQGTTEAFF. CDR3 sequence (DNA): TGTGCCAGCAGCCGGGGGGCGCTACAGGGGACCACTGAAGCTTTCTTT.

J is TRBJ2-1 and V is TRBV6-2 or TRBV6-3; 9 bases fit TRBD1. Germline V gene sequence: CDR1 MNHEY, CDR2 SVGEGT. The length of the CDR3 is 16 residues. V was pared by 6 bases and J by 5 bases, with 11 bases of the junction left unmatched. CDR3 coding DNA: TGTGCCAGCAGCCCTACCGACAGGGGGGTGAACAATGAGCAGTTCTTC. Translating gives CASSPTDRGVNNEQFF.

V is TRBV5-6 and J is TRBJ1-6; unclear D gene. The ends were cut back, 0 bases at V and 6 bases at J, with 7 bases in the middle. The CDR3 runs 14 residues. Germline CDR1 SGHDT, CDR2 YYEEEE. The CDR3 bases are TGTGCCAGCAGCTTGGGAGGGATTAATTCACCCCTCCACTTT. Translation: CASSLGGINSPLHF. Variable domain in full (rest from reference TRBV5-6 and TRBJ1-6): DAGVTQSPTHLIKTRGQQVTLRCSPKSGHDTVSWYQQALGQGPQFIFQYYEEEERQRGNFPDRFSGHQFPNYSSELNVNALLLGDSALYLCASSLGGINSPLHFGNGTRLTVT.

This rearrangement joins TRBV10-3 to TRBJ2-7; TRBD2 matches 14 bases. The CDR3 totals 15 residues. With V trimmed by 6 bases and J by 4 bases, 5 bases remained unmatched. Germline CDR1 ENHRY, CDR2 SYGVKD. This CDR3 reads CAIRGLAGELYEQYF. The CDR3 coding sequence is TGTGCCATCAGGGGACTAGCGGGGGAACTTTACGAGCAGTACTTC.

This sequence joins TRBV15 and TRBJ1-2, with D unresolved. The CDR3 is 12 residues long. Germline V gives CDR1 LNHNV, CDR2 YYDKDF (reference sequence). CDR3: CASRGFGYGYTF. CDR3 coding DNA: TGTGCTTCCCGGGGATTCGGCTATGGCTACACCTTC.

About this clone itself: Germline and junction disagree at one end, which may indicate a read error. The chain employs TRBV4-2 and TRBJ1-6; 8 bases match TRBD1. Germline-derived CDR1 and CDR2 are LGHNA and YNFKEQ. This CDR3 region has 18 residues. Here the CDR3 DNA reads TGTGCCAGCACCCAAGGCGTAGGGACAGGATTGGGTAATTCACCCCTCCACTTT. This codes for CASTQGVGTGLGNSPLHF.

The rearrangement uses TRBV5-4 and TRBJ1-6, with D possibly being TRBD1 (5 bases). The CDR3 totals 13 residues. Germline V gives CDR1 SGHNT, CDR2 YYREEE (reference sequence). Trimming removed 3 bases from V and 12 bases from J, with 13 bases in between. The CDR3 DNA reads as TGTGCCAGCAGCTATGACAGCGCTCTACCCCTCCACTTT. This translates into CASSYDSALPLHF.

J is TRBJ1-1 and V is TRBV29-1; 7 bases are a match to TRBD1. Looked up from germline, CDR1 is SQVTM and CDR2 is ANQGSEA. The CDR3 is 14 residues long. V dropped 4 bases and J dropped 1; count of bases not matched to a gene: 6. CDR3 region: CSVVRTGANTEAFF. CDR3 nucleotides: TGCAGCGTTGTTCGGACAGGAGCGAACACTGAAGCTTTCTTT.

This sequence joins TRBV7-9 and TRBJ2-1; TRBD1 matches 9 bases. V lost 2 bases and J lost 7; bases outside the gene matches: 6. Germline CDR1 reads SEHNR; CDR2 reads FQNEAQ (reference sequence). There are 15 residues in the CDR3. The chain's CDR3 is CASSLYETGGNEQFF. The CDR3 DNA reads as TGTGCCAGCAGCTTATATGAGACAGGGGGGAATGAGCAGTTCTTC.

The rearrangement links TRBV9 to TRBJ2-2; the D gene is possibly TRBD1 (7 bases). The ends were cut back, 0 bases at V and 7 bases at J, with 13 bases in the middle. Germline CDR1 SGDLS, CDR2 YYNGEE. CDR3 size: 15 residues. CDR3 sequence (DNA): TGTGCCAGCAGCGTAGCGGTCAGGGGGGACGGGGAGCTGTTTTTT. This translates into CASSVAVRGDGELFF.

The chain links TRBV6-1 to TRBJ1-1, with a weak D call TRBD1 (5 bases). Trimming stripped 2 bases from V and 4 bases from J, with 11 bases between. Germline lookup yields CDR1 MNHNS and CDR2 SASEGT. CDR3 length: 14 amino acids. The CDR3 coding sequence is TGTGCCAGCAGTGAATTAGGGGTTACCACTGAAGCTTTCTTT. Its translation is CASSELGVTTEAFF.

For the CDR3, the DNA is TGTGCCAGCCACGAGACAACTAATGAAAAACTGTTTTTT. Its translation: CASHETTNEKLFF. The rearrangement joins TRBV27 to TRBJ1-4; D remains ambiguous. Germline CDR1 MNHEY, CDR2 SMNVEV (reference sequence). The V end was cut by 8 bases, the J end by 0 bases, with 7 bases between. The CDR3 loop spans 13 amino acids. The variable domain in full, with the rest retrieved from reference TRBV27 and TRBJ1-4, is EAQVTQNPRYLITVTGKKLTVTCSQNMNHEYMSWYRQDPGLGLRQIYYSMNVEVTDKGDVPEGYKVSRKEKRNFPLILESPSPNQTSLYFCASHETTNEKLFFGSGTQLSVL.

As to this clone: Within the sample, other DNA sequences also encode this same CDR3. The chain recombines TRBV13 with TRBJ2-7; 8 nucleotides match TRBD2. There are 20 residues in the CDR3. The V segment lost 1 base and the J segment 3 bases; nucleotides outside the gene matches: 20. The germline V gene encodes CDR1 PRHDT and CDR2 FYEKMQ (reference sequence). Here the CDR3 DNA reads TGTGCCAGCAGCTTAGAGGGAGCGGGGGACCCATTCCGGCACGTCTACGAGCAGTACTTC. It specifies CASSLEGAGDPFRHVYEQYF.

V gene TRBV25-1 combines with J gene TRBJ1-1; maybe TRBD1 (5 bases). Trimming removed 8 bases from V and 4 bases from J, with 11 bases in between. The CDR3 is 12 residues long. From germline, CDR1 is MGHDK and CDR2 SYGVNS. The CDR3 region is CASGYRSTEAFF. CDR3 DNA: TGTGCCAGCGGATACAGGAGCACTGAAGCTTTCTTT.

The chain links TRBV6-6 to TRBJ2-6, with D maybe TRBD1 (5 bases). CDR1 is MNHNY and CDR2 is SVGAGI in the germline V gene (reference sequence). The CDR3 covers 17 residues. V lost 6 bases to trimming and J lost 0 bases, with 15 bases between them. The CDR3 reads CASSRQISGSGANVLTF. In nucleotides, the CDR3 is TGTGCCAGCAGCCGACAGATCTCAGGCTCTGGGGCCAACGTCCTGACTTTC.

V gene TRBV28 combines with J gene TRBJ2-3; D call uncertain. This CDR3 is built from 17 residues. Germline CDR1 MDHEN, CDR2 SYDVKM. With 0 bases removed from V and 0 bases from J, the gap between germline ends came to 13 bases. The CDR3 here is CASSLWKQSTSTDTQYF. The CDR3 nucleotides read TGTGCCAGCAGTTTATGGAAACAGTCTACTAGCACAGATACGCAGTATTTT. The full variable domain, completed using reference TRBV28 and TRBJ2-3, is DVKVTQSSRYLVKRTGEKVFLECVQDMDHENMFWYRQDPGLGLRLIYFSYDVKMKEKGDIPEGYSVSREKKERFSLILESASTNQTSMYLCASSLWKQSTSTDTQYFGPGTRLTVL.